This TCR beta chain was identified during a study of post-analysis software for immune sequencing data. Built from TCR beta cDNA, the libraries had unique molecular identifiers in them. TCRdb called the PCR reads again in MiXCR, with one record for every CDR3 protein. The sample has about 770,000 distinct CDR3 sequences, about 43% seen once. This clonotype came up a few times. Its antigen is currently unknown. V gave up 1 base and J gave up 1 base, with 11 bases separating them. The CDR3 length is 15 residues. Per germline, CDR1 SGHVS and CDR2 FQNEAQ. Study-wide results and caveats: Four or five TRBV segments were significantly more frequent in patients than in controls. TRBV5-6, TRBV5-1 and TRBV20-1 were among these segments.

This chain uses TRBV7-8 with TRBJ2-7, with a tentative D call TRBD1 (6 bases). This receptor was obtained from a girl under 18 with multiple sclerosis. Sequencing used blood. The CDR3 protein is CASSLVRGQSYEQYF. CDR3 DNA sequence: TGTGCCAGCAGCTTAGTGCGAGGACAGTCCTACGAGCAGTACTTC. The full variable domain, with the rest looked up from reference TRBV7-8 and TRBJ2-7, is GAGVSQSPRYKVAKRGQDVALRCDPISGHVSLFWYQQALGQGPEFLTYFQNEAQLDKSGLPSDRFFAERPEGSVSTLKIQRTQQEDSAVYLCASSLVRGQSYEQYFGPGTRLTVT.